The following is a T cell receptor beta chain sequence with its context. Its antigen remains unidentified. Some clones are missing from TCRdb's copy, which holds only in-frame ones; the method was immunoSEQ multiplex PCR. Of 5,000 to 8,000 clones in the sample, around three fifths were seen once. The CDR3 has 16 residues. V shed 4 bases and J shed 7 bases, with 20 bases lying between them. The germline V gene encodes CDR1 SGHNT and CDR2 YYREEE (reference sequence). These data come from a study of STAT3 mutations in large granular lymphocyte leukemia. Study-wide findings and caveats: Every T-LGLL patient had at least one immunodominant TCRbeta clonotype.

The V and J genes are TRBV5-4 and TRBJ2-2, with D perhaps matching TRBD2 (6 bases). Sequencing was done on a sample of peripheral blood mononuclear cells. The TCR sequence derives from a boy younger than 18 with T-cell large granular lymphocyte leukemia. Some clones in this sample may be carry-over from other donors' samples. This CDR3 is CASSLGRTRGSGELFF. DNA of the CDR3: TGTGCCAGCAGCCTGGGGCGGACCCGGGGGAGCGGGGAGCTGTTTTTT.